Listed below are T cell receptor beta chains from one sample, sequenced in a study of CD8+CD57+ T cells in acquired aplastic anemia. TCRdb ran MiXCR on the reads and lists one entry per CDR3 protein. The data show 200,000 to 250,000 distinct CDR3 sequences, under 65% seen once. Sequenced: sorted CD4+, CD8+, or CD8+CD57+ T cells (not recorded which) from PBMCs. The origin of the receptors is a human donor in good health. CDR3s include the opening cysteine and the closing phenylalanine or tryptophan. D genes are given only for firm matches. Rows give clone size only sometimes, using once, few, many, or a class for an expanded clone.

cdr3_nt cdr3_aa j_call v_call d_call clone_size
TGTGCCAGTAGTAGTCAGGGAGGGAGCACAGATACGCAGTATTTT CASSSQGGSTDTQYF TRBJ2-3 TRBV19 TRBD2 -
TGCGCCAGCAGATCGGGCCTTTACGAGCAGTACTTC CASRSGLYEQYF TRBJ2-7 TRBV5-1 - many
TGCAGCGTTGGGCGGGATTACTACAATGAGCAGTTCTTC CSVGRDYYNEQFF TRBJ2-1 TRBV29-1 - -
TGTGCCAGCAGCGTAGGGGCAGGGAACACCGGGGAGCTGTTTTTT CASSVGAGNTGELFF TRBJ2-2 TRBV9 - -
TGCAGTGCTGGACAGGGGATTCGGTCTGAAGCTTTCTTT CSAGQGIRSEAFF TRBJ1-1 TRBV20-1 TRBD1 few
TGCAGTGCTCCCAAGGTAGATGGCTACACCTTC CSAPKVDGYTF TRBJ1-2 TRBV20-1 - -
TGTGCTAGCAGCTTAGGGCTTGGCACAGATACGCAGTATTTT CASSLGLGTDTQYF TRBJ2-3 TRBV7-7 - few
TGCAGTGCTAGAGTCGTAAAGGTGAACACTGAAGCTTTCTTT CSARVVKVNTEAFF TRBJ1-1 TRBV20-1 - -
TGTGCCAGCAGCGTAGGACCGGGACTAGCGGGGGGCTCCTACGAGCAGTACTTC CASSVGPGLAGGSYEQYF TRBJ2-7 TRBV9 TRBD2 -
TGTGCCAGCAGCAATGACCCCACAGGATTCTATGGCTACACCTTC CASSNDPTGFYGYTF TRBJ1-2 TRBV10-3 - once
TGCAGTGCTAGCGGGGGCTATGGCTACACCTTC CSASGGYGYTF TRBJ1-2 TRBV20-1 - -
TGCAGCGTTGAAGATCGGACGAGTGAAAAACTGTTTTTT CSVEDRTSEKLFF TRBJ1-4 TRBV29-1 - -
TGTGCCAGCAGCCCGTCCTGTCGGGGCTCCTCTGGAAACACCATATATTTT CASSPSCRGSSGNTIYF TRBJ1-3 TRBV3-2 - -
TGCGCCAGCAGCCAGGGGGCGGGGGCCCAATTCTACAATGAGCAGTTCTTC CASSQGAGAQFYNEQFF TRBJ2-1 TRBV4-1 - -
TGTGCCAGCACTGGCACAGTCAACTACGAGCAGTACTTC CASTGTVNYEQYF TRBJ2-7 TRBV2 - -
TGTGCCATCGGCCAAGAGACCCAGTACTTC CAIGQETQYF TRBJ2-5 TRBV10-3 - -
TGCAGTGCTAGAACCGGACTAGCGGGAGCAGGGGAGACCCAGTACTTC CSARTGLAGAGETQYF TRBJ2-5 TRBV20-1 TRBD2 -
TGTGCCAGCAGTCAGGGACAGGACCTCACAGATACGCAGTATTTT CASSQGQDLTDTQYF TRBJ2-3 TRBV12-3/TRBV12-4 TRBD1 many
TGTGCCAGCAGCTTAGCGCTCGACAGGGAGTCGTACGAGCAGTACTTC CASSLALDRESYEQYF TRBJ2-7 TRBV7-8 TRBD1 -
TGTGCCAGCAGTGAGGCGTTGGGTAGCAATCAGCCCCAGCATTTT CASSEALGSNQPQHF TRBJ1-5 TRBV2 - -
TGTGCCAGCAGTGAATCATGGGCAGGGGCAGCGGAAAAACTGTTTTTT CASSESWAGAAEKLFF TRBJ1-4 TRBV2 - few
TGCAGTGCTAGCGGGACCCCGTCCGTGCAGTTCTTC CSASGTPSVQFF TRBJ2-1 TRBV20-1 - -
TGTGCCAGCAGTTACTCGGCGGGCGGGGTCTACGAGCAGTACTTC CASSYSAGGVYEQYF TRBJ2-7 TRBV6-2/TRBV6-3 - many
TGCAGTGCTAGAGATGGACCCACAGATACGCAGTATTTT CSARDGPTDTQYF TRBJ2-3 TRBV20-1 - -
TGCGCCAGCAGCTTGCGTGGACTAGCGGGAGTTCAAGATACGCAGTATTTT CASSLRGLAGVQDTQYF TRBJ2-3 TRBV5-1 TRBD2 many
TGTGCCAGCAGTCTAGGGCGGGAGGGTAACGAGCAGTACTTC CASSLGREGNEQYF TRBJ2-7 TRBV6-1 TRBD2 -
TGTGCCAGCAGCTTAGGGACAGGGGCCGGGGAGCTGTTTTTT CASSLGTGAGELFF TRBJ2-2 TRBV7-3 TRBD1 -
TGTGCCAGCACCCTCCAGGGAAGTAATTCACCCCTCCACTTT CASTLQGSNSPLHF TRBJ1-6 TRBV2 - few
TGTGCCAGCAGCTTTCGTCGGACGGCCTTCAGGACGAGCACAGATACGCAGTATTTT CASSFRRTAFRTSTDTQYF TRBJ2-3 TRBV7-9 - few
TGTGCCAGTAGTACCCAACTAGCAGCCTTTTCTTACGAGCAGTACTTC CASSTQLAAFSYEQYF TRBJ2-7 TRBV19 - -
TGTGCCAGCAGTTCCGCCCCGGCGGGGGTACAAGAGACCCAGTACTTC CASSSAPAGVQETQYF TRBJ2-5 TRBV12-3/TRBV12-4 TRBD2 many
TGCGCCAGCAGCTTGCACGGCGGGGTCACAGATACGCAGTATTTT CASSLHGGVTDTQYF TRBJ2-3 TRBV5-1 - few
TGCAGTGCCAGCAGCGTTAGCGGGCTCGGTACCTACGAGCAGTACTTC CSASSVSGLGTYEQYF TRBJ2-7 TRBV20-1 TRBD2 once
TGTGCCAGTAGTATAAGGGACAGGGGTGATCAGCCCCAGCATTTT CASSIRDRGDQPQHF TRBJ1-5 TRBV19 TRBD1 -
TGCGCCAGCAGCCAATATAAACAGGGGGCGAGCACAGATACGCAGTATTTT CASSQYKQGASTDTQYF TRBJ2-3 TRBV4-3 TRBD1 -
TGTGCCAGCACCTTGGGACAGGGAATCGGCGAGCAGTACTTC CASTLGQGIGEQYF TRBJ2-7 TRBV12-3/TRBV12-4 TRBD1 few
TGTGCCAGCAGTATAGGACAGGGATCCTACGAGCAGTACTTC CASSIGQGSYEQYF TRBJ2-7 TRBV9 TRBD1 many
TGTGCCACCTCGGACAAAAAGGGAAGTATCTACGAGCAGTACTTC CATSDKKGSIYEQYF TRBJ2-7 TRBV24-1 - -
TGTGCCAGCAGGGTCGGCAGAGCCTACGAGCAGTACTTC CASRVGRAYEQYF TRBJ2-7 TRBV2 - -
TGCAGTGCTAGAGGCGAAGGGAACTATGGCTACACCTTC CSARGEGNYGYTF TRBJ1-2 TRBV20-1 - -
TGTGCCAGCAGTGAAGAGTGGGTTAACTATGGCTACACCTTC CASSEEWVNYGYTF TRBJ1-2 TRBV2 - many
TGTGCCAGCAGCCCCTGGGCTAGCGGGACGAAGGATACGCAGTATTTT CASSPWASGTKDTQYF TRBJ2-3 TRBV7-8 TRBD2 -
TGTGCCAGCACCTACGACGGCTACGAGCAGTACTTC CASTYDGYEQYF TRBJ2-7 TRBV7-9 - -
TGTGCCACCAGTGCCTCCGGGGACCTCACAGATACGCAGTATTTT CATSASGDLTDTQYF TRBJ2-3 TRBV24-1 - -
TGTGCCAGCAGCGTCAGGAGCGGGTCAGATACGCAGTATTTT CASSVRSGSDTQYF TRBJ2-3 TRBV9 - -
TGTGCCAGCAGTTTGTTACAGGGACAGCCCCAGCATTTT CASSLLQGQPQHF TRBJ1-5 TRBV28 - few
TGCGCCAGCAGCCAAGACTGGGACGACTACGAGCAGTACTTC CASSQDWDDYEQYF TRBJ2-7 TRBV4-3 - many
TGTGCCACCAGGCCGACAGGGGAATATGGCTACACCTTC CATRPTGEYGYTF TRBJ1-2 TRBV24-1 TRBD1 once
TGTGCCAGCAGCCACACTAGCGGGGGGAAGGGTACGCAGTATTTT CASSHTSGGKGTQYF TRBJ2-3 TRBV10-3 TRBD2 -
TGCGCCAGCAGCTTGGACCGAAACACCATATATTTT CASSLDRNTIYF TRBJ1-3 TRBV5-1 - many
TGCAGTGCAAGAAAACAGGGGTATGAGCAGTACTTC CSARKQGYEQYF TRBJ2-7 TRBV20-1 TRBD1 once
TGTGCCAGTAGCGGGAGCATCTACGAGCAGTACTTC CASSGSIYEQYF TRBJ2-7 TRBV7-9 TRBD2 -
TGTGCCAGCAGCCTAACAGAGTACACTAGACCGGGACAGTTGGGCTATGGCTACACCTTC CASSLTEYTRPGQLGYGYTF TRBJ1-2 TRBV9 TRBD1 -
TGTGCCAGTAGTTATTCCAGGACCTCGACCACGTGGTACTTC CASSYSRTSTTWYF TRBJ2-5 TRBV19 - -
TGCAGTGCTTCCAAGCCGGACATCCAAGAGACCCAGTACTTC CSASKPDIQETQYF TRBJ2-5 TRBV20-1 - many
TGTGCCAGCAGCTCGACTAGCGGGAGAGGCGAGCAGTACTTC CASSSTSGRGEQYF TRBJ2-7 TRBV7-6 TRBD2 -
TGTGCCAGCAGTTGGGGGCCCACAGATACGCAGTATTTT CASSWGPTDTQYF TRBJ2-3 TRBV2 - -